This TCR beta chain derives from a study of shared clonotypes between healthy human individuals. Study findings and constraints: In the sorted subsets, rarefaction showed sequencing was incomplete despite large depth.

Replicate sorted-subset PCRs were loaded with 150 to 250 ng DNA, 25,000 to 30,000 T cell genomes. TCRdb's copy holds only in-frame clones and misses some; the assay was immunoSEQ multiplex PCR. The sample lists about 1.9 million clones; 80% to 95% were seen once. CDR3 length: 16 amino acids. V was clipped by 2 bases and J by 0 bases, with 14 bases between them. Per the germline V gene, CDR1 is MNHEY and CDR2 is SMNVEV (reference sequence). Of note for this clone: Antigen specificity is unknown.

Only CD45RO-negative cells positively selected for CCR7 counted as naive CD8 cells, so terminally differentiated effector memory CD45RA+ cells were excluded. The sequence was collected from a man between 18 and 35 years old in good health. Some clones in this sample may be carry-over from other donors' samples. The sequenced material came from naive CD8+ T cells from PBMCs. The rearrangement links TRBV27 to TRBJ2-7, with a possible D match to TRBD1 (6 bases). The CDR3 bases are TGTGCCAGCAGTTTAACGGCAGGGGCCAGCTCCTACGAGCAGTACTTC. This codes for CASSLTAGASSYEQYF.